A single sample gave rise to the 15 T cell receptor beta chains below, sequenced in a study of T cell responses to AZD1222 COVID-19 vaccine. Measured with immunoSEQ multiplex PCR; TCRdb has only the in-frame clones, and not every one. Found here are 80,000 to 90,000 clones, more than 70% of them singletons; the top ten hold about 2.2%. Sequenced material: peripheral blood, taken on day 0 of AZD1222 vaccination. Every receptor here comes from an adult in good health.

This clone was counted between two and nine times. The genes are TRBV7-8 and TRBJ1-2, with TRBD1 matching over 9 bases. Germline lookup yields CDR1 SGHVS and CDR2 FQNEAQ. V shed 4 bases, J shed 3 bases, and the junction held 3 bases outside the gene matches. CDR3 size: 14 residues. The CDR3, as DNA: TGTGCCAGCAGCTCGGGACAGGGCTACTATGGCTACACCTTC. It yields the protein CASSSGQGYYGYTF. The whole variable domain, remainder taken from reference TRBV7-8 and TRBJ1-2, is GAGVSQSPRYKVAKRGQDVALRCDPISGHVSLFWYQQALGQGPEFLTYFQNEAQLDKSGLPSDRFFAERPEGSVSTLKIQRTQQEDSAVYLCASSSGQGYYGYTFGSGTRLTVV.

This chain links TRBV3-1 (or the pseudogene TRBV3-2) with TRBJ1-4; perhaps TRBD1 as D (6 bases). Germline CDR1 LGHDT, CDR2 YNNKEL (reference sequence). Trimming took 4 bases from V and 4 from J, leaving 10 bases between them. The CDR3 is 14 amino acids. The CDR3 is CASSLGTHNEKLFF. CDR3 in DNA: TGTGCCAGCAGCCTCGGGACACATAATGAAAAACTGTTTTTT.

In its sample, this clone was seen a few times. The chain couples TRBV13 to TRBJ1-2; D ambiguous. The V end was cut by 5 bases, the J end by 4 bases, with 8 bases between. This CDR3 is 12 amino acids long. Looked up from germline, CDR1 is PRHDT and CDR2 is FYEKMQ (reference sequence). The CDR3 protein is CASSPGTYGYTF. Here the CDR3 DNA reads TGTGCCAGCAGCCCGGGAACCTATGGCTACACCTTC.

The chain recombines TRBV19 with TRBJ2-6; D is unclear. Germline lookup yields CDR1 LNHDA and CDR2 SQIVND (reference sequence). Between the trimmed V and J ends, which lost 5 bases and 0 bases, there was a span of 8 bases. The CDR3 is made up of 15 amino acids. The CDR3 DNA reads TGTGCCAGTAGTCCCTCCCTCTCTGGGGCCAACGTCCTGACTTTC. It encodes CASSPSLSGANVLTF.

J is TRBJ2-5 and V is TRBV5-1; 10 bases match TRBD1. The V and J ends lost 4 bases and 5 bases, in that order; junction bases with no gene match: 5. The CDR3 is 14 amino acids. Germline-derived CDR1 and CDR2 are SGHRS and YFSETQ. The CDR3 protein is CASSQTGGMETQYF. For the CDR3, the DNA is TGCGCCAGCAGCCAGACAGGGGGCATGGAGACCCAGTACTTC.

J is TRBJ2-5 and V is TRBV3-1 (or the pseudogene TRBV3-2), with TRBD2 matching 12 bases. CDR1 and CDR2 (germline): LGHDT, YNNKEL (reference sequence). V gave up 1 base and J gave up 4 bases; unmatched junction bases: 10. The CDR3 extends over 18 amino acids. The CDR3 protein is CASSQGGLAGGPLETQYF. CDR3 sequence (DNA): TGTGCCAGCAGCCAAGGAGGGCTAGCGGGGGGGCCGTTAGAGACCCAGTACTTC.

The V and J genes are TRBV6-2 or TRBV6-3 and TRBJ1-5; no firm D call. CDR1 and CDR2 (germline): MNHEY, SVGEGT. There are 14 residues in the CDR3. Trimming left V 2 bases short and J 6 bases short, with 11 bases between. The chain's CDR3 is CASSYNFEGQPQHF. The CDR3 DNA sequence: TGTGCCAGCAGTTACAATTTCGAAGGTCAGCCCCAGCATTTT.

Concerning this clone: The junction departs from germline at one end; a sequencing error may be responsible. The rearrangement uses TRBV5-4 and TRBJ2-1; D unresolved. Germline CDR1 reads SGHNT; CDR2 reads YYREEE (reference sequence). The CDR3 spans 12 residues. The CDR3 region is CASSPESSFPVF. The CDR3 DNA reads TGTGCCAGCAGCCCAGAATCTTCCTTTCCCGTCTTC.

V is TRBV5-1 and J is TRBJ2-5; 8 positions agree with TRBD1. The CDR3 has 16 residues. The V segment lost 3 bases and the J segment 1 base; nucleotides outside the gene matches: 8. Germline V gene lookup returns CDR1 SGHRS and CDR2 YFSETQ. The CDR3 spells CASSSGQVGSQETQYF. The CDR3 nucleotides read TGCGCCAGCAGCTCGGGACAGGTAGGGTCCCAAGAGACCCAGTACTTC.

This clone was seen a few times. This chain connects TRBV5-1 to TRBJ1-3; 7 nucleotides align to TRBD1. V was pared by 4 bases and J by 4 bases, with 8 bases of the junction left unmatched. Germline V gene lookup returns CDR1 SGHRS and CDR2 YFSETQ. The CDR3 contains 15 residues. CDR3 sequence reads: CASSKGQPAGNTIYF. The CDR3 coding sequence is TGCGCCAGCAGCAAGGGACAGCCAGCGGGAAACACCATATATTTT.

The chain combines TRBV2 with TRBJ2-3, with 8 nucleotides matching TRBD1. CDR3 length: 15 residues. Unmatched junction bases numbered 7, after V lost 6 bases and J lost 2 bases. Germline values: CDR1 SNHLY, CDR2 FYNNEI. The CDR3 DNA is TGTGCCAGCAGCTGGACAGGGTCCCTCACAGATACGCAGTATTTT. This codes for CASSWTGSLTDTQYF. Full variable domain (rest looked up from reference TRBV2 and TRBJ2-3): EPEVTQTPSHQVTQMGQEVILRCVPISNHLYFYWYRQILGQKVEFLVSFYNNEISEKSEIFDDQFSVERPDGSNFTLKIRSTKLEDSAMYFCASSWTGSLTDTQYFGPGTRLTVL.

This chain uses TRBV6-4 with TRBJ2-2, with 10 positions matching TRBD1. V shed 6 bases and J 6 bases; nucleotides not matched to a gene: 7. This CDR3 contains 15 residues. Germline-derived CDR1 and CDR2 are MRHNA and SNTAGT. Here the CDR3 reads CASSPQTGGPGELFF. The CDR3 bases are TGTGCCAGCAGCCCCCAGACAGGGGGCCCCGGGGAGCTGTTTTTT.

The V call is TRBV19, the J call TRBJ1-2; 8 bases line up with TRBD1. CDR3 length: 14 residues. Looked up from germline, CDR1 is LNHDA and CDR2 is SQIVND (reference sequence). V shed 4 bases, J shed 4 bases, and the junction held 5 bases outside the gene matches. In nucleotides, the CDR3 is TGTGCCAGTAGTAGACAGGGGCCCTTCTATGGCTACACCTTC. As protein: CASSRQGPFYGYTF.

The chain joins TRBV5-3 to TRBJ1-5, with D possibly TRBD1 on 5 matching bases. TRBV5-3 is an open reading frame whose function is uncertain. The CDR3 is made up of 15 amino acids. Trimming shortened V by 6 bases and J by 1 base, and 14 bases separated the two germline ends. CDR3 DNA sequence: TGTGCCAGAACCCGGACATCTCTAAGCAATCAGCCCCAGCATTTT. Its translation: CARTRTSLSNQPQHF.

This clone was recorded only once. The chain joins TRBV28 to TRBJ2-7; tentatively, D is TRBD1 (6 bases). The ends were cut back, 8 bases at V and 4 bases at J, with 15 bases in the middle. This CDR3 region has 13 residues. CDR1 is MDHEN and CDR2 is SYDVKM in the germline V gene. The CDR3 bases are TGTGCCAGCTCACAGGGTAAGGAGTACGAGCAGTACTTC. It codes for CASSQGKEYEQYF.